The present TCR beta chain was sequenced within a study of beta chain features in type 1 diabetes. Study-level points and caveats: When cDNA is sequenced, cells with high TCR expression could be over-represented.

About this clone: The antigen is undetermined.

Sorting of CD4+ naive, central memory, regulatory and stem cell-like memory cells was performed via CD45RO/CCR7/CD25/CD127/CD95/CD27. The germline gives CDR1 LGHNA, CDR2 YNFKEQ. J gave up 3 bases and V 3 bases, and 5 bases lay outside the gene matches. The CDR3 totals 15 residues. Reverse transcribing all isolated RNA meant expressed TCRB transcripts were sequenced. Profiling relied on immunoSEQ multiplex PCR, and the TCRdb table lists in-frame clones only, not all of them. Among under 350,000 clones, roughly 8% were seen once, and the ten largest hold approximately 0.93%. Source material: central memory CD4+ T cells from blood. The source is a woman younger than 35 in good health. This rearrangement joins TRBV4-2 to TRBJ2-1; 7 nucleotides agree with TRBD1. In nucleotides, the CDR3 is TGTGCCAGCAGCCAGGCCGGGACAGTCTACAATGAGCAGTTCTTC. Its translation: CASSQAGTVYNEQFF.